Each of the 13 T cell receptor beta chains below was sequenced from the same sample in a study of human T cells and chemical hapten exposure (dated by TCRdb to 2020 to 2023). The sample's time point, from its label and the paper: pre-sensitization, week 0. The treatment or condition label, read with the paper, signifies: therapeutic diphenylcyclopropenone sensitization with weekly scalp DPC. Libraries were built with RACE. Instrument used: NextSeq 500. TCRdb reprocessing: public reads trimmed at Q25 with fastp, clones called with MiXCR, in-frame beta chains kept. Rows merge per CDR3 protein into single entries with the most common DNA and genes. Here the sample has roughly 380,000 distinct CDR3 sequences; approximately 5% occur a single time. The ten largest account for 2.5% to 3% of the sample. The specimen comprised whole blood, sampled in connection with sensitization to the hapten diphenylcyclopropenone (DPC). Receptors originate from a woman aged 45-65 years with alopecia areata. Some clones in this sample may be carry-over from other donors' samples.

The J gene is TRBJ2-3, the V gene TRBV6-5; tentatively, D is TRBD2 (6 bases). This CDR3 region has 15 residues. V was trimmed by 4 bases and J by 0 bases, leaving 11 bases between them. Germline CDR1 MNHEY, CDR2 SVGAGI. The CDR3, as DNA: TGTGCCAGCAGTTCCCAGGGAGGAAGCACAGATACGCAGTATTTT. Its protein product is CASSSQGGSTDTQYF.

This clonotype was seen only a few times. The rearrangement uses TRBV15 and TRBJ1-3, with 11 bases identical to TRBD1. The germline V gene has CDR1 LNHNV and CDR2 YYDKDF (reference sequence). The CDR3 contains 16 residues. V dropped 5 bases and J dropped 4; count of bases not matched to a gene: 7. CDR3 sequence: CATSLGQGAKGNTIYF. In nucleotides, the CDR3 is TGTGCCACCAGCCTAGGACAGGGGGCGAAAGGAAACACCATATATTTT.

Concerning this clonotype itself: This clone may be a read error of a much larger clone one base away. The genes are TRBV4-3 and TRBJ2-1; TRBD2 might be the D (5 bases). The CDR3 is 15 amino acids. Germline V lookup: CDR1 LGHNA, CDR2 YSLEER. This CDR3 reads CACSQSHSRGNEQFF. The CDR3 DNA follows: TGCGCCTGCAGCCAATCCCACAGTCGCGGGAATGAGCAGTTCTTC.

This clonotype showed up many times. V gene TRBV24-1 combines with J gene TRBJ2-1; 14 bases map to TRBD2. The trim removed 4 bases at V and 6 bases at J, leaving 4 bases unmatched. Per the germline V gene, CDR1 is KGHDR and CDR2 is SFDVKD. This CDR3 is 16 amino acids long. DNA for the CDR3: TGTGCCACCAGTGACCCCGGACTAGCGGGGGGCAATGAGCAGTTCTTC. This translates into CATSDPGLAGGNEQFF.

The chain links TRBV13 to TRBJ1-1, with 12 nucleotides matching TRBD1. The length of the CDR3 is 18 residues. Germline V gives CDR1 PRHDT, CDR2 FYEKMQ (reference sequence). J lost 7 bases, V lost 3 bases, and 15 bases had no gene match. The CDR3 sequence: CASSLGPGQGAVFSEAFF. The CDR3 nucleotides are TGTGCCAGCAGCTTGGGCCCGGGACAGGGGGCTGTTTTTAGTGAAGCTTTCTTT.

CDR3 sequence: CASSLGTLGQPQHF. The CDR3, as DNA: TGTGCCAGCAGTTTGGGGACCCTTGGGCAGCCCCAGCATTTT. The J gene is TRBJ1-5, the V gene TRBV27, with TRBD1 as a possible D gene (5 bases). CDR3 length equals 14 residues. Per germline, CDR1 MNHEY and CDR2 SMNVEV (reference sequence). V was pared by 3 bases and J by 7 bases, with 13 bases between.

At least ten counts were recorded for this clonotype. The V and J genes are TRBV7-8 and TRBJ2-5; 14 positions match TRBD2. V gave up 5 bases and J gave up 4 bases; unmatched junction bases: 12. The CDR3 spans 18 residues. Germline V lookup: CDR1 SGHVS, CDR2 FQNEAQ. For the CDR3, the DNA is TGTGCCAGCAGCCCCAGACTAGCGGGAGGGCCGGGAGGAGAGACCCAGTACTTC. This codes for CASSPRLAGGPGGETQYF. Drawing the rest from reference TRBV7-8 and TRBJ2-5, the complete variable domain is GAGVSQSPRYKVAKRGQDVALRCDPISGHVSLFWYQQALGQGPEFLTYFQNEAQLDKSGLPSDRFFAERPEGSVSTLKIQRTQQEDSAVYLCASSPRLAGGPGGETQYFGPGTRLLVL.

This clonotype was counted at least ten times. This chain joins TRBV14 and TRBJ2-7; D is tentatively TRBD1 or TRBD2 (5 bases each). The CDR3 is made up of 15 amino acids. Deletions cut 2 bases from V and 3 bases from J, with 14 bases between. From germline, CDR1 is SGHDN and CDR2 FVKESK. CDR3 sequence (DNA): TGTGCCAGCAGCCAATCCCGGGACCGCCACTACGAGCAGTACTTC. It is translated as CASSQSRDRHYEQYF. The full variable domain, in which reference TRBV14 and TRBJ2-7 provide the parts outside the CDR3, is EAGVTQFPSHSVIEKGQTVTLRCDPISGHDNLYWYRRVMGKEIKFLLHFVKESKQDESGMPNNRFLAERTGGTYSTLKVQPAELEDSGVYFCASSQSRDRHYEQYFGPGTRLTVT.

This clonotype occurred a few times. The V gene is TRBV19, the J gene TRBJ2-1, with 8 positions matching TRBD1. CDR3 length equals 15 residues. Germline lookup yields CDR1 LNHDA and CDR2 SQIVND (reference sequence). Germline trimming cut 3 bases from V and 5 bases from J; bases unmatched to any gene: 6. DNA for the CDR3: TGTGCCAGTAGTATCGATCAGGGGGCCCACAATGAGCAGTTCTTC. This gives the protein CASSIDQGAHNEQFF.

This rearrangement joins TRBV4-2 to TRBJ2-7, with D hard to call. V shed 0 bases and J shed 3 bases, with 15 bases lying between them. The germline gives CDR1 LGHNA, CDR2 YNFKEQ. CDR3 length equals 16 residues. CDR3 in amino acids: CASSQDPASFIYEQYF. For the CDR3, the DNA is TGTGCCAGCAGCCAAGATCCGGCATCGTTTATCTACGAGCAGTACTTC.

This clonotype was picked up a small number of times. The chain employs TRBV6-5 and TRBJ1-5, with D maybe TRBD1 (5 bases). Deletions cut 5 bases from V and 7 bases from J, with 15 bases between. CDR1 and CDR2 from the germline V gene are MNHEY and SVGAGI. The CDR3 sequence is 14 residues long. CDR3 region: CASSPFDWGQPQHF. The CDR3 DNA follows: TGTGCCAGCAGTCCATTTGATTGGGGGCAGCCCCAGCATTTT.

This clonotype has more than one count but fewer than ten. The genes are TRBV7-8 and TRBJ1-1; 7 nucleotides line up with TRBD1. J lost 4 bases, V lost 2 bases, and 13 bases had no gene match. The length of the CDR3 is 17 residues. The V gene's germline CDR1 is SGHVS and CDR2 FQNEAQ. The CDR3 here is CASSLSVTGPIRTEAFF. CDR3 coding DNA: TGTGCCAGCAGCTTATCGGTGACAGGGCCCATCCGCACTGAAGCTTTCTTT.

The chain joins TRBV7-2 to TRBJ2-3, with 14 positions matching TRBD2. With 1 base clipped from V and 0 bases from J, the junction kept 3 bases outside the gene matches. Germline CDR1 reads SGHTA; CDR2 reads FQGNSA. The CDR3 runs to 18 residues. CDR3 coding DNA: TGTGCCAGCAGCTTAGGGACTAGCGGGAGGCGGAGCACAGATACGCAGTATTTT. The encoded protein is CASSLGTSGRRSTDTQYF.